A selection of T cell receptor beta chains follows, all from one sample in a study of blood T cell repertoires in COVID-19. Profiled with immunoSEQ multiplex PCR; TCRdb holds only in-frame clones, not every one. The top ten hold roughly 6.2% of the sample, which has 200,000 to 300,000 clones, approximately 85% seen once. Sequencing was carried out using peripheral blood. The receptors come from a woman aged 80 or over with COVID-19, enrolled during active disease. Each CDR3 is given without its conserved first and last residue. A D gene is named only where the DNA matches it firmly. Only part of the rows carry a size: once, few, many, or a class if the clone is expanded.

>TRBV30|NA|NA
AWTPPQGSEQY
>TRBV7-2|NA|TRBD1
ASSAQPQGTETQY
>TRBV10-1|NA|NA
ASSESGLGYAEAF
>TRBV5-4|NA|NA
ASNQGGSSYNEQF
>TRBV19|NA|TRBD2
ASTGRGQTQY
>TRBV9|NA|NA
ASSEGGTPPNTEAF
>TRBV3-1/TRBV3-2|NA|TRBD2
ASSQAGLAGYNEQF
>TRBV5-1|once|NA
ASSFSRETGTEAF
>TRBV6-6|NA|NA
ASSATSGYQETQY
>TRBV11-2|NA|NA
ASSLMPSQETQY
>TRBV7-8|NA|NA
ASSLEVRFSEAF
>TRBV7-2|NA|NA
ASSSGLTTDTQY
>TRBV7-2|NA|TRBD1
ASSTTGQNYGYT
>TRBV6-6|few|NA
ASSPRSGYNEKLF
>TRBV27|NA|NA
ASSLAAATYGYT
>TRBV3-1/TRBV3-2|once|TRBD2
ASSLGLAGGNEQF
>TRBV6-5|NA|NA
ASTPDSSYEQY
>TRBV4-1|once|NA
ASSRAGQGNTDTQY
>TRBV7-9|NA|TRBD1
ASSLGGTGLPYGYT
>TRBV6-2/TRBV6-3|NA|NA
ASSYSGRGYT
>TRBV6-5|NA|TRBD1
ASSYRDRGTYGYT
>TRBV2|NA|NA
ASKRGPDEKLF